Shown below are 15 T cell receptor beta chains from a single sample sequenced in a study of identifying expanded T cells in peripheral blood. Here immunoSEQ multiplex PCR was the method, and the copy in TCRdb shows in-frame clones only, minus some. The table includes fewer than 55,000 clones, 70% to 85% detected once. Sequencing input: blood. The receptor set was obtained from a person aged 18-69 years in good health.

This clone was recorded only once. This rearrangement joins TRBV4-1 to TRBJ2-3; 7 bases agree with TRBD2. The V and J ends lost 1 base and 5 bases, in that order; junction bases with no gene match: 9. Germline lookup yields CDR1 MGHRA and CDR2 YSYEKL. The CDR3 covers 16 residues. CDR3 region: CASSQGWGGSGDTQYF. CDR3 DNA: TGCGCCAGCAGCCAAGGTTGGGGCGGGAGTGGAGATACGCAGTATTTT.

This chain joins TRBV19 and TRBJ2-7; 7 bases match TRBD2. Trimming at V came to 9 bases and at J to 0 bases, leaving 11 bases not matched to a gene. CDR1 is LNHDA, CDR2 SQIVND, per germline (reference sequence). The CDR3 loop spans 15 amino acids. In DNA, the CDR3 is TGTGCCAGCCGGCCCCGCGGGGGTACCTCCTACGAGCAGTACTTC. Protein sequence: CASRPRGGTSYEQYF.

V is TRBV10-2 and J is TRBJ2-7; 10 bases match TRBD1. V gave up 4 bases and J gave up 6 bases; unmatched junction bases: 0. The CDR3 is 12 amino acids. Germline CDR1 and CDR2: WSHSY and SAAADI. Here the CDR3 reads CASSGTGGEQYV. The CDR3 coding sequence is TGCGCCAGCAGTGGGACAGGGGGCGAGCAGTACGTC.

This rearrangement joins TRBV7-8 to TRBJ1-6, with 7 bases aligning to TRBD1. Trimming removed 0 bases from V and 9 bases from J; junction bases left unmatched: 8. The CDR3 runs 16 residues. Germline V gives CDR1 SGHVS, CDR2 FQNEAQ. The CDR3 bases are TGTGCCAGCAGCTTAGCCGACAGGGTGGGAGGTTCACCCCTCCACTTT. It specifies CASSLADRVGGSPLHF.

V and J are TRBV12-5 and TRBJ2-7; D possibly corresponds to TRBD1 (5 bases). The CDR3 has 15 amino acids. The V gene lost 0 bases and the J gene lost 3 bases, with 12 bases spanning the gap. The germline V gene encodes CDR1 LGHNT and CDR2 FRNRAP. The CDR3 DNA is TGTGCTAGTGGTTTGGTACTTTCCAGGGACTACGAGCAGTACTTC. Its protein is CASGLVLSRDYEQYF.

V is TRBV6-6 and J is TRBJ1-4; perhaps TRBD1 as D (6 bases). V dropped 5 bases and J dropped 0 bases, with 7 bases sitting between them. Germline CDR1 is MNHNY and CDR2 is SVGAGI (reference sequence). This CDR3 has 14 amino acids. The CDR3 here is CASSRGSTNEKLFF. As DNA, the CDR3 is TGTGCCAGCAGTAGGGGGTCAACTAATGAAAAACTGTTTTTT.

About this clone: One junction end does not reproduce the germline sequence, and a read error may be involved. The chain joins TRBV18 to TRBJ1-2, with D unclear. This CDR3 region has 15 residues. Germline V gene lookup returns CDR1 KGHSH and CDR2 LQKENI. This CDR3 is CASPPGVGNNYGYTF. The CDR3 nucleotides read TGTGCCAGCCCACCAGGTGTGGGAAATAACTATGGCTACACCTTC. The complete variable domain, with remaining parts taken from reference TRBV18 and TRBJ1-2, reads NAGVMQNPRHLVRRRGQEARLRCSPMKGHSHVYWYRQLPEEGLKFMVYLQKENIIDESGMPKERFSAEFPKEGPSILRIQQVVRGDSAAYFCASPPGVGNNYGYTFGSGTRLTVV.

In DNA form, the CDR3 reads TGTGCCAGCAGCTTAAGGGGGACAGGGGGTAATGAGCAGTTCTTC. Residues: CASSLRGTGGNEQFF. This chain links TRBV11-3 with TRBJ2-1, with TRBD1 matching 11 bases. V lost 2 bases, J lost 7 bases, and 4 bases stayed unmatched. This CDR3 contains 15 residues. Germline lookup yields CDR1 SGHNT and CDR2 YENEEA.

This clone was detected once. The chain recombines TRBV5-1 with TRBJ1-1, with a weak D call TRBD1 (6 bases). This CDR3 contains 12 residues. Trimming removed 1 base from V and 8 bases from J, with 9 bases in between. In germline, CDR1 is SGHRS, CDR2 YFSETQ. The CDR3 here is CASSLTGGEAFF. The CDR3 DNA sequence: TGCGCCAGCAGCTTGACGGGGGGCGAAGCTTTCTTT.

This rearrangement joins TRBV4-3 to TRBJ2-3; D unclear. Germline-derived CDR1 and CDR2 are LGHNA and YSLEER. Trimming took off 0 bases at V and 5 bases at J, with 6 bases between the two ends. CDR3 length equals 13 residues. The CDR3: CASSQDWGDTQYF. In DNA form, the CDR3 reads TGCGCCAGCAGCCAAGACTGGGGAGATACGCAGTATTTT.

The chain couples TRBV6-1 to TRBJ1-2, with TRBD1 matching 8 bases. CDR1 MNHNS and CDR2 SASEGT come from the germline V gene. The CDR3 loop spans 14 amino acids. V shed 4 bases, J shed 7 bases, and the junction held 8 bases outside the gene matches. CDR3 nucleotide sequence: TGTGCCAGCAGTGTGGAGGCAGGGGGCGGTGGCTACACCTTC. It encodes CASSVEAGGGGYTF.

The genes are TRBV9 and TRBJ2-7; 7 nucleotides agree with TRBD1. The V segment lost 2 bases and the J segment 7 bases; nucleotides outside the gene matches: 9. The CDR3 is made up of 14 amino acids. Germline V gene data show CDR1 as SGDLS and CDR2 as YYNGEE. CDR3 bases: TGTGCCAGCAGCGTCGGGACAGCTACTCGTGAGCAGTACTTC. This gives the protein CASSVGTATREQYF.

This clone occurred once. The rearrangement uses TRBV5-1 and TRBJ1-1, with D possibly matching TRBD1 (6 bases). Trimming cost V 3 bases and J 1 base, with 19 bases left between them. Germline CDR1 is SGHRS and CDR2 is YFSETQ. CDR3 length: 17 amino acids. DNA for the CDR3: TGCGCCAGCAGCTCGTGGGGGGCCGGGCGGGCGAACACTGAAGCTTTCTTT. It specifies CASSSWGAGRANTEAFF. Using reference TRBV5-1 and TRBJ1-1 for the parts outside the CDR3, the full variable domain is KAGVTQTPRYLIKTRGQQVTLSCSPISGHRSVSWYQQTPGQGLQFLFEYFSETQRNKGNFPGRFSGRQFSNSRSEMNVSTLELGDSALYLCASSSWGAGRANTEAFFGQGTRLTVV.

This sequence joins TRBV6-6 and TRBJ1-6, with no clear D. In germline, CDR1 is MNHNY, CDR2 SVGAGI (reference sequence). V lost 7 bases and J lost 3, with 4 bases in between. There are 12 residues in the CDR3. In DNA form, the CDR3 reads TGTGCCAGCACCCGCTATAATTCACCCCTCCACTTT. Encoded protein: CASTRYNSPLHF.

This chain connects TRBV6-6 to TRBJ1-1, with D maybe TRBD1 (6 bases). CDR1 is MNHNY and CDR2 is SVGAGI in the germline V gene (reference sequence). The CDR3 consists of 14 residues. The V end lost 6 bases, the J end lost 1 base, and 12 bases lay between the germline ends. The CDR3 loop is CASSRWTENTEAFF. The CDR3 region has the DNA TGTGCCAGCAGCCGGTGGACAGAGAACACTGAAGCTTTCTTT.